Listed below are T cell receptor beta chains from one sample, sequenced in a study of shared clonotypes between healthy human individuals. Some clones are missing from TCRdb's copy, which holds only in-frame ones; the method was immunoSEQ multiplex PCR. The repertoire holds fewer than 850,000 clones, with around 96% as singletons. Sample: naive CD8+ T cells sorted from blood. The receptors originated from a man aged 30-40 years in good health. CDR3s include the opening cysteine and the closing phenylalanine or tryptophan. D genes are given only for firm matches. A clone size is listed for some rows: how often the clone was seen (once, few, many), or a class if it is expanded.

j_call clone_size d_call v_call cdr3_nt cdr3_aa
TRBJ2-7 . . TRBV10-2 TGCGCCAGCAGTGAGCCTATACTGGACGGGGTCTACGAGCAGTACTTC CASSEPILDGVYEQYF
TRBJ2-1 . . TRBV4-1 TGCGCCAGCAGCCCGGGACAAGAGATCTACAATGAGCAGTTCTTC CASSPGQEIYNEQFF
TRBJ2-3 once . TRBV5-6 TGTGCCAGCAGCTTGGCCTCTGCGGGAAGCACAGATACGCAGTATTTT CASSLASAGSTDTQYF
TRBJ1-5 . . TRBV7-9 TGTGCCAGCACCGACTCGGGGCGGGGAAGTCAGCCCCAGCATTTT CASTDSGRGSQPQHF
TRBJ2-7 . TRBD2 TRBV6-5 TGTGCCAGCAGCCCTAGCGGGATGGGGGTCTACGAGCAGTACTTC CASSPSGMGVYEQYF
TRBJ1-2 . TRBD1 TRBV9 TGTGCCAGCAGCGTAGGGGAGGAGGCAGGGGGTTGGGACTACACCTTC CASSVGEEAGGWDYTF
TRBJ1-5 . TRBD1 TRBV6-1 TGTGCCAGCAGGACAGGGGTTGGTCAGCCCCAGCATTTT CASRTGVGQPQHF
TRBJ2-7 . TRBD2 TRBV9 TGTGCCAGCAGTGGGTGGGAGGGTTCATCCTACGAGCAGTACTTC CASSGWEGSSYEQYF
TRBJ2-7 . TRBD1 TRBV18 TGTGCCAGCTCGCCCGGACAGGCTAACCCCTACGAGCAGTACTTC CASSPGQANPYEQYF
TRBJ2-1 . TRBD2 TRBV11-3 TGTGCCAGCAGCCCGCAGACTAGCGGGCGCTGGGATGAGCAGTTCTTC CASSPQTSGRWDEQFF